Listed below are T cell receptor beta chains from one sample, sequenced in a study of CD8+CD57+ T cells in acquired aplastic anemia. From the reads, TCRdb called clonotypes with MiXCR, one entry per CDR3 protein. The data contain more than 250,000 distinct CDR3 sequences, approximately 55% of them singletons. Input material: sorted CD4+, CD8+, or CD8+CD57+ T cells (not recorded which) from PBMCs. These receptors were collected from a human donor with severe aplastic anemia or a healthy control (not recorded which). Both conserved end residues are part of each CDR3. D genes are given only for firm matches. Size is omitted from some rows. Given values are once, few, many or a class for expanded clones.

CDR3 protein: CASSVGGVNQPQHF
CDR3 DNA: TGTGCCAGCAGCGTAGGAGGGGTCAATCAGCCCCAGCATTTT
CDR3 length: 14
clone size: NA
V gene: TRBV9
D gene: NA
J gene: TRBJ1-5

CDR3 protein: CASSFTGLRNTEAFF
CDR3 DNA: TGTGCCAGCAGTTTCACAGGGTTGAGGAACACTGAAGCTTTCTTT
CDR3 length: 15
clone size: NA
V gene: TRBV6-5
D gene: NA
J gene: TRBJ1-1

CDR3 protein: CSARGDSPYQETQYF
CDR3 DNA: TGCAGTGCTAGAGGGGACTCTCCGTACCAAGAGACCCAGTACTTC
CDR3 length: 15
clone size: many
V gene: TRBV20-1
D gene: NA
J gene: TRBJ2-5

CDR3 protein: CASSQSFPKDTF
CDR3 DNA: TGTGCCAGCAGTCAATCCTTCCCCAAGGATACCTTC
CDR3 length: 12
clone size: NA
V gene: TRBV2
D gene: NA
J gene: TRBJ1-2

CDR3 protein: CAISESKLARALF
CDR3 DNA: TGTGCCATCAGTGAGTCGAAGTTGGCAAGGGCCCTCTTT
CDR3 length: 13
clone size: NA
V gene: TRBV10-3
D gene: NA
J gene: TRBJ1-1

CDR3 protein: CASSFRQTNSPLHF
CDR3 DNA: TGTGCCAGCAGTTTCCGACAGACTAATTCACCCCTCCACTTT
CDR3 length: 14
clone size: NA
V gene: TRBV2
D gene: NA
J gene: TRBJ1-6

CDR3 protein: CATSRGLAGGDTQYF
CDR3 DNA: TGTGCCACCAGCAGGGGACTAGCGGGGGGAGATACGCAGTATTTT
CDR3 length: 15
clone size: NA
V gene: TRBV15
D gene: TRBD2
J gene: TRBJ2-3

CDR3 protein: CASSATTGTKAFF
CDR3 DNA: TGTGCCAGCAGCGCCACGACAGGGACGAAAGCTTTCTTT
CDR3 length: 13
clone size: NA
V gene: TRBV9
D gene: TRBD1
J gene: TRBJ1-1

CDR3 protein: CAILVGEKLFF
CDR3 DNA: TGTGCCATCCTGGTCGGTGAAAAACTGTTTTTT
CDR3 length: 11
clone size: NA
V gene: TRBV7-6
D gene: NA
J gene: TRBJ1-4

CDR3 protein: CASSFTGVRETQYF
CDR3 DNA: TGCGCCAGCAGCTTTACAGGGGTGAGGGAGACCCAGTACTTC
CDR3 length: 14
clone size: NA
V gene: TRBV5-1
D gene: TRBD1
J gene: TRBJ2-5

CDR3 protein: CASSFGQGIGDTQYF
CDR3 DNA: TGCGCCAGCAGTTTCGGACAGGGGATTGGGGATACGCAGTATTTT
CDR3 length: 15
clone size: NA
V gene: TRBV5-1
D gene: TRBD1
J gene: TRBJ2-3

CDR3 protein: CASSLEARTSEQYF
CDR3 DNA: TGTGCCAGCAGCTTAGAGGCCCGTACCTCCGAGCAGTACTTC
CDR3 length: 14
clone size: NA
V gene: TRBV7-2
D gene: NA
J gene: TRBJ2-7

CDR3 protein: CATSSQVGLPSYNEQFF
CDR3 DNA: TGTGCCACCAGCAGCCAGGTGGGACTGCCCTCCTACAATGAGCAGTTCTTC
CDR3 length: 17
clone size: NA
V gene: TRBV15
D gene: NA
J gene: TRBJ2-1

CDR3 protein: CSARDLLAGLPYEQYF
CDR3 DNA: TGCAGTGCTAGAGATCTCCTAGCGGGGTTACCCTACGAGCAGTACTTC
CDR3 length: 16
clone size: few
V gene: TRBV20-1
D gene: TRBD2
J gene: TRBJ2-7

CDR3 protein: CASSASGIGTEDF
CDR3 DNA: TGTGCCAGCAGCGCCTCTGGTATAGGGACGGAAGATTTT
CDR3 length: 13
clone size: NA
V gene: TRBV2
D gene: NA
J gene: TRBJ1-3

CDR3 protein: CSVAAGWGMNTEAFF
CDR3 DNA: TGCAGCGTGGCGGCGGGGTGGGGGATGAACACTGAAGCTTTCTTT
CDR3 length: 15
clone size: many
V gene: TRBV29-1
D gene: NA
J gene: TRBJ1-1

CDR3 protein: CASSGRGTGEQYF
CDR3 DNA: TGTGCCAGCAGCGGGAGGGGGACGGGGGAGCAGTACTTC
CDR3 length: 13
clone size: few
V gene: TRBV7-9
D gene: NA
J gene: TRBJ2-7

CDR3 protein: CASSLASPGQTQYF
CDR3 DNA: TGTGCCAGCAGCTTAGCGTCACCGGGTCAGACCCAGTACTTC
CDR3 length: 14
clone size: NA
V gene: TRBV7-2
D gene: NA
J gene: TRBJ2-5

CDR3 protein: CASSLEGSGGSYEQYF
CDR3 DNA: TGTGCCAGCAGCTTGGAAGGTAGCGGGGGCTCGTACGAGCAGTACTTC
CDR3 length: 16
clone size: once
V gene: TRBV5-4
D gene: TRBD2
J gene: TRBJ2-7

CDR3 protein: CASSGGLAGGNQETQYF
CDR3 DNA: TGTGCCAGCAGTGGGGGACTAGCGGGGGGCAATCAAGAGACCCAGTACTTC
CDR3 length: 17
clone size: NA
V gene: TRBV12-3/TRBV12-4
D gene: TRBD2
J gene: TRBJ2-5

CDR3 protein: CSARAHTSLEQYF
CDR3 DNA: TGCAGTGCTAGAGCCCACACCTCTCTCGAGCAGTACTTC
CDR3 length: 13
clone size: many
V gene: TRBV20-1
D gene: NA
J gene: TRBJ2-7

CDR3 protein: CASSLFPSGVNGELFF
CDR3 DNA: TGTGCCAGCAGTTTGTTCCCTAGCGGCGTGAACGGGGAGCTGTTTTTT
CDR3 length: 16
clone size: NA
V gene: TRBV12-3/TRBV12-4
D gene: TRBD2
J gene: TRBJ2-2

CDR3 protein: CASSQAGLASGGYNEQFF
CDR3 DNA: TGCGCCAGCAGCCAAGCAGGGCTGGCTAGCGGGGGGTACAATGAGCAGTTCTTC
CDR3 length: 18
clone size: many
V gene: TRBV4-3
D gene: TRBD2
J gene: TRBJ2-1

CDR3 protein: CSARWREAGNTIYF
CDR3 DNA: TGCAGTGCTAGATGGCGAGAAGCTGGAAACACCATATATTTT
CDR3 length: 14
clone size: many
V gene: TRBV20-1
D gene: NA
J gene: TRBJ1-3